The 27 T cell receptor beta chains below all came from one sample that was sequenced in a study of blood T cell repertoires in COVID-19. TCRdb keeps only in-frame clones here, not all; method: immunoSEQ multiplex PCR. Seen here are approximately 200,000 clones, approximately 80% observed once, and the top ten hold around 7%. The sequenced sample was PBMCs or T cells enriched from blood (not recorded which). These receptors all stem from a woman aged 40 to 50 with acute COVID-19.

The chain couples TRBV28 to TRBJ1-2; D is perhaps TRBD1 (5 bases). CDR1 is MDHEN, CDR2 SYDVKM, per germline. Trimming cost V 8 bases and J 5 bases, with 21 bases left between them. There are 15 residues in the CDR3. Here the CDR3 DNA reads TGTGCCAGCGTTAGATCGGGGCAGGGAGGATATGGCTACACCTTC. This sequence encodes CASVRSGQGGYGYTF.

The V call is TRBV30, the J call TRBJ1-1; TRBD1 matches at 9 bases. The CDR3 is made up of 13 amino acids. Germline V gives CDR1 GTSNPN, CDR2 SVGIG (reference sequence). Trimming at V came to 3 bases and at J to 8 bases, leaving 7 bases not matched to a gene. The CDR3 sequence is CAWRRGQGGEAFF. CDR3 sequence (DNA): TGTGCCTGGAGGCGGGGACAGGGTGGGGAAGCTTTCTTT.

This clone was seen many times. CDR3 amino acids: CASSLIGGGLNTEAFF. Here the CDR3 DNA reads TGTGCCAGCAGCTTAATTGGAGGGGGCCTTAACACTGAAGCTTTCTTT. The rearrangement links TRBV11-2 to TRBJ1-1, with 7 bases that match TRBD1. The CDR3 covers 16 residues. Trimming at V came to 2 bases and at J to 2 bases, leaving 8 bases not matched to a gene. The germline V gene encodes CDR1 SGHAT and CDR2 FQNNGV.

This clone was counted a few times. V and J are TRBV7-3 and TRBJ2-1, with 7 bases lining up with TRBD2. CDR3 length: 16 amino acids. CDR1 is SGHTA, CDR2 FQGTGA, per germline. With 2 bases clipped from V and 7 bases from J, the junction kept 11 bases outside the gene matches. For the CDR3, the DNA is TGTGCCAGCAGCTTATACGGCGGGAGATTGGTGAATGAGCAGTTCTTC. This encodes CASSLYGGRLVNEQFF. Full variable domain (outside the CDR3, taken from reference TRBV7-3 and TRBJ2-1): GAGVSQTPSNKVTEKGKYVELRCDPISGHTALYWYRQSLGQGPEFLIYFQGTGAADDSGLPNDRFFAVRPEGSVSTLKIQRTERGDSAVYLCASSLYGGRLVNEQFFGPGTRLTVL.

The CDR3 sequence is CASSQVGGGAAEQFF. The CDR3 coding sequence is TGTGCCAGCAGCCAAGTTGGCGGGGGGGCCGCTGAGCAGTTCTTC. This chain links TRBV3-1 (or the pseudogene TRBV3-2) with TRBJ2-1; 9 positions match TRBD2. Losses at the gene ends were 1 base for V and 9 bases for J; bases not matched to a gene: 7. The germline CDR1 and CDR2 sequences are LGHDT and YNNKEL (reference sequence). The CDR3 has 15 residues.

The chain carries TRBV9 and TRBJ2-7, with a possible D match to TRBD1 (5 bases). Germline V gives CDR1 SGDLS, CDR2 YYNGEE. V was clipped by 4 bases and J by 2 bases, with 13 bases between them. The CDR3 extends over 14 amino acids. The CDR3 sequence is CASSRDRLTYEQYF. The CDR3 DNA follows: TGTGCCAGCAGCCGAGACAGATTAACCTACGAGCAGTACTTC. Variable domain in full (rest from reference TRBV9 and TRBJ2-7): DSGVTQTPKHLITATGQRVTLRCSPRSGDLSVYWYQQSLDQGLQFLIQYYNGEERAKGNILERFSAQQFPDLHSELNLSSLELGDSALYFCASSRDRLTYEQYFGPGTRLTVT.

The chain carries TRBV15 and TRBJ1-3; tentative D call: TRBD1 (6 bases). The CDR3 runs to 15 residues. The germline V and J ends were trimmed by 7 bases and 2 bases, with 15 bases remaining between them. Looked up from germline, CDR1 is LNHNV and CDR2 is YYDKDF (reference sequence). The CDR3 DNA reads as TGTGCCACCATGCTAAGGCCAGGGGCTGGAAACACCATATATTTT. Encoded protein: CATMLRPGAGNTIYF.

The chain has TRBV6-5 and TRBJ2-3; 7 bases align to TRBD2. Germline lookup yields CDR1 MNHEY and CDR2 SVGAGI. The CDR3 has 13 residues. V shed 3 bases and J 4 bases; nucleotides not matched to a gene: 1. DNA of the CDR3: TGTGCCAGCAGTTATGGACTAGCAGATACGCAGTATTTT. This sequence encodes CASSYGLADTQYF.

This chain links TRBV28 with TRBJ1-4, with TRBD1 matching 9 bases. The CDR3 is made up of 12 amino acids. CDR1 is MDHEN and CDR2 is SYDVKM in the germline V gene. The V segment lost 8 bases and the J segment 5 bases; nucleotides outside the gene matches: 0. CDR3 in DNA: TGTGCCAGCGGACAGGGGAATGAAAAACTGTTTTTT. This translates into CASGQGNEKLFF.

V usage is TRBV19 and J usage is TRBJ2-7; the match to TRBD1 covers 8 bases. The CDR3 totals 13 residues. CDR1 LNHDA and CDR2 SQIVND come from the germline V gene (reference sequence). J gave up 6 bases and V 5 bases, and 6 bases lay outside the gene matches. DNA for the CDR3: TGTGCCAGTAGTTGGCGACAGGGGACCGAGCAGTACTTC. Protein: CASSWRQGTEQYF.

A few counts support this clone. The chain combines TRBV6-2 or TRBV6-3 with TRBJ1-1; D is undetermined. Germline CDR1 reads MNHEY; CDR2 reads SVGEGT. V shed 2 bases and J shed 6 bases, with 19 bases lying between them. This CDR3 region has 16 residues. Here the CDR3 reads CASSYPFEGFFAEAFF. The CDR3 DNA reads as TGTGCCAGCAGTTACCCGTTTGAGGGTTTTTTCGCTGAAGCTTTCTTT.

The chain employs TRBV5-4 and TRBJ2-7, with 16 bases aligning to TRBD2. Germline V gives CDR1 SGHNT, CDR2 YYREEE (reference sequence). The CDR3 consists of 17 residues. J lost 3 bases, V lost 6 bases, and 9 bases had no gene match. CDR3 sequence: CASTPGTSGRAFYEQYF. In DNA form, the CDR3 reads TGTGCCAGCACCCCCGGGACTAGCGGGAGGGCCTTCTACGAGCAGTACTTC. Combining the CDR3 with reference TRBV5-4 and TRBJ2-7 gives the whole variable domain ETGVTQSPTHLIKTRGQQVTLRCSSQSGHNTVSWYQQALGQGPQFIFQYYREEENGRGNFPPRFSGLQFPNYSSELNVNALELDDSALYLCASTPGTSGRAFYEQYFGPGTRLTVT.

V usage is TRBV3-1 (or the pseudogene TRBV3-2) and J usage is TRBJ1-2; 9 bases map to TRBD1. Germline V gene data show CDR1 as LGHDT and CDR2 as YNNKEL (reference sequence). This CDR3 is 18 amino acids long. Trimming cost V 4 bases and J 4 bases; bases outside gene matches: 16. This CDR3 is CASSPESDRGNLAYGYTF. CDR3 in DNA: TGTGCCAGCAGCCCCGAGTCGGACAGGGGCAATTTGGCCTATGGCTACACCTTC.

The table lists this clone with a few counts. The genes are TRBV5-6 and TRBJ2-6; D may be TRBD2 (6 bases). This CDR3 is 15 amino acids long. CDR1 and CDR2 from the germline V gene are SGHDT and YYEEEE. The V end was cut by 4 bases, the J end by 1 base, with 9 bases between. CDR3 DNA sequence: TGTGCCAGCAGCCCGGAGGGTTCTGGGGCCAACGTCCTGACTTTC. This translates into CASSPEGSGANVLTF.

This clone was seen at least ten times. V gene TRBV6-1 combines with J gene TRBJ2-5, with 12 bases fitting TRBD2. Germline V CDR1 and CDR2: MNHNS, SASEGT. With 2 bases clipped from V and 5 bases from J, the junction kept 3 bases outside the gene matches. CDR3 length: 15 amino acids. CDR3 sequence: CASSELAGGPETQYF. As DNA, the CDR3 is TGTGCCAGCAGTGAACTAGCGGGAGGGCCCGAGACCCAGTACTTC.

V is TRBV6-6 and J is TRBJ2-2, with 8 bases identical to TRBD1. The V gene's germline CDR1 is MNHNY and CDR2 SVGAGI (reference sequence). With V trimmed by 4 bases and J by 0 bases, 4 bases remained unmatched. This CDR3 comprises 16 residues. CDR3 region: CASSSTGGTNTGELFF. CDR3 DNA sequence: TGTGCCAGCAGTTCCACAGGGGGTACGAACACCGGGGAGCTGTTTTTT.

This clone turned up a few times. The chain couples TRBV28 to TRBJ1-2; D unresolved. Germline V gives CDR1 MDHEN, CDR2 SYDVKM. Trimming cost V 5 bases and J 7 bases, with 8 bases left between them. The CDR3 has 11 residues. The CDR3 sequence: CASSVASGYTF. The CDR3 bases are TGTGCCAGCAGTGTCGCGAGTGGCTACACCTTC.

The chain links TRBV27 to TRBJ1-6; TRBD1 matches 9 bases. J gave up 3 bases and V 6 bases, and 9 bases lay outside the gene matches. Germline CDR1 MNHEY, CDR2 SMNVEV (reference sequence). This CDR3 spans 17 amino acids. As DNA, the CDR3 is TGTGCCAGCAGGCCCGGGACAGGGAGAGGCTATAATTCACCCCTCCACTTT. Protein product: CASRPGTGRGYNSPLHF.

This clone was counted once. The chain couples TRBV3-1 (or the pseudogene TRBV3-2) to TRBJ2-3; TRBD2 aligns across 8 bases. Unmatched junction bases numbered 5, after V lost 5 bases and J lost 1 base. CDR1 LGHDT and CDR2 YNNKEL come from the germline V gene (reference sequence). The length of the CDR3 is 15 residues. CDR3 nucleotides: TGTGCCAGCAGCGGGAAACTAGCGGGCACAGATACGCAGTATTTT. Its translation is CASSGKLAGTDTQYF.

The chain has TRBV5-1 and TRBJ2-5; D remains unclear. Germline V gives CDR1 SGHRS, CDR2 YFSETQ. The CDR3 covers 14 residues. Trimming took off 0 bases at V and 3 bases at J, with 9 bases between the two ends. DNA of the CDR3: TGCGCCAGCAGCTTGGGAGTAAATAAAGAGACCCAGTACTTC. It codes for CASSLGVNKETQYF.

This chain joins TRBV7-9 and TRBJ2-5; a possible D gene is TRBD1 (6 bases). The CDR3 is made up of 14 amino acids. Looked up from germline, CDR1 is SEHNR and CDR2 is FQNEAQ (reference sequence). Trimming removed 5 bases at V and 1 base at J, with 11 bases between. The CDR3 bases are TGTGCCAGCAGCGTTACAGGGACCCAAGAGACCCAGTACTTC. As protein: CASSVTGTQETQYF.

The rearrangement uses TRBV11-2 and TRBJ2-7; TRBD2 aligns across 7 bases. The germline V gene encodes CDR1 SGHAT and CDR2 FQNNGV. J gave up 2 bases and V 2 bases, and 12 bases lay outside the gene matches. The CDR3 spans 17 residues. The CDR3 is CASSLLPTSLEPYEQYF. Here the CDR3 DNA reads TGTGCCAGCAGCTTACTCCCGACTAGCCTAGAACCCTACGAGCAGTACTTC.

The rearrangement links TRBV9 to TRBJ2-3; perhaps TRBD2 as D (6 bases). Germline V gene data show CDR1 as SGDLS and CDR2 as YYNGEE. This CDR3 is built from 15 residues. Trimming pared 4 bases from V and 1 base from J, leaving 13 bases between. The CDR3 region has the DNA TGTGCCAGCAGCAAAATAGCGGCCCGCACAGATACGCAGTATTTT. It specifies CASSKIAARTDTQYF.

The chain recombines TRBV27 with TRBJ2-7; 10 bases match TRBD2. The ends lost 5 bases at V and 2 bases at J; junction bases unmatched: 9. The CDR3 runs to 16 residues. Germline CDR1 and CDR2: MNHEY and SMNVEV (reference sequence). In DNA form, the CDR3 reads TGTGCCAGCAGTCCGAAGTCGGGACTAGCGACCTACGAGCAGTACTTC. Translating gives CASSPKSGLATYEQYF.

The chain combines TRBV5-1 with TRBJ2-7, with D hard to call. V was trimmed by 4 bases and J by 3 bases, leaving 5 bases between them. The length of the CDR3 is 11 residues. Germline CDR1 is SGHRS and CDR2 is YFSETQ. CDR3 nucleotide sequence: TGCGCCAGCAGCCCGGGCTACGAGCAGTACTTC. Translating gives CASSPGYEQYF.

This chain uses TRBV27 with TRBJ2-3; 12 bases agree with TRBD2. V was clipped by 5 bases and J by 1 base; unmatched bases: 4. The CDR3 loop spans 16 amino acids. Germline V CDR1 and CDR2: MNHEY, SMNVEV (reference sequence). CDR3 nucleotides: TGTGCCAGCAGTCCCAGGACTAGCGGGGGCACAGATACGCAGTATTTT. Translated: CASSPRTSGGTDTQYF.

CDR3 region: CASSRSTGKNGYTF. CDR3 nucleotide sequence: TGTGCCAGCTCACGGTCAACAGGGAAGAATGGCTACACCTTC. The J gene is TRBJ1-2, the V gene TRBV18, with D perhaps matching TRBD1 (6 bases). The CDR3 is 14 residues long. Trimming took off 4 bases at V and 6 bases at J, with 15 bases between the two ends. Germline V gives CDR1 KGHSH, CDR2 LQKENI.